The 6 T cell receptor beta chains in this list originate from one sample, sequenced in a study of identical twins. In TCRdb, the 5' RACE reads were re-called with MiXCR into one record per CDR3 protein. This sample has more than 200,000 distinct CDR3 sequences; about an eighth occur once, and the top ten carry around 9.5%. Sequencing input: memory (CD45RO+) T cells sorted from blood. The receptors here all came from a young woman in good health.

This clonotype has a handful of counts. The chain combines TRBV10-3 with TRBJ2-7; 9 positions match TRBD1. Unmatched junction bases numbered 9, after V lost 5 bases and J lost 1 base. The CDR3 length is 16 residues. The germline CDR1 and CDR2 sequences are ENHRY and SYGVKD. The CDR3 DNA is TGTGCCATCAGTCCCCTCTCCGGGACAGGGTCCTACGAGCAGTACTTC. This codes for CAISPLSGTGSYEQYF.

The V call is TRBV7-2, the J call TRBJ2-1; D remains unclear. The CDR3 totals 14 residues. Germline CDR1 and CDR2: SGHTA and FQGNSA. Trimming left V 5 bases short and J 5 bases short, with 13 bases between. The CDR3 spells CASSPDEAHNEQFF. The CDR3 region has the DNA TGTGCCAGCAGCCCCGATGAGGCCCACAATGAGCAGTTCTTC.

This clonotype has just a few counts. Here the CDR3 reads CASSQGLAARATQYF. The CDR3 DNA sequence: TGTGCCAGCAGTCAGGGACTAGCGGCCAGAGCTACGCAGTATTTT. V and J are TRBV12-3 or TRBV12-4 and TRBJ2-3, with TRBD2 matching over 11 bases. CDR3 length: 15 residues. With V trimmed by 5 bases and J by 8 bases, 9 bases remained unmatched.

This clonotype was seen only a few times. The CDR3 region has the DNA TGTGCCAGCAGCCCACGACTAGAAGGTGAGCAGTTCTTC. This codes for CASSPRLEGEQFF. This chain uses TRBV7-2 with TRBJ2-1; D perhaps matches TRBD2 (6 bases). Trimming took 5 bases from V and 9 from J, leaving 14 bases between them. CDR1 and CDR2 from the germline V gene are SGHTA and FQGNSA. The CDR3 totals 13 residues.

This clonotype was detected a few times. V gene TRBV11-2 combines with J gene TRBJ1-2; weak D call: TRBD1 (5 bases). Germline V gene data show CDR1 as SGHAT and CDR2 as FQNNGV. The CDR3 length is 16 residues. The V and J ends lost 0 bases and 2 bases respectively, with 13 bases between them. CDR3: CASSLDVGGGNYGYTF. The DNA of the CDR3 is TGTGCCAGCAGCTTAGACGTGGGCGGGGGGAACTATGGCTACACCTTC.

This clonotype was recorded at least ten times. This chain joins TRBV10-2 and TRBJ2-7, with 8 positions matching TRBD2. Germline loops: CDR1 WSHSY, CDR2 SAAADI. With 4 bases clipped from V and 0 bases from J, the junction kept 5 bases outside the gene matches. This CDR3 spans 15 amino acids. CDR3 sequence reads: CASSVDGGGSYEQYF. The CDR3 DNA is TGCGCCAGCAGTGTCGACGGGGGGGGCTCCTACGAGCAGTACTTC.